This T cell receptor (beta chain) was captured by sequencing in a study of CD8+CD57+ T cells in acquired aplastic anemia. Study results and limitations: Significant differences in CD8+ Simpson's diversity were not observed between patients and controls.

The template used for profiling TCR beta VDJ and CDR3 was genomic DNA. TCRdb ran MiXCR on the reads and lists one entry per CDR3 protein. Of 150,000 to 200,000 distinct CDR3 sequences listed, 35% to 55% are singletons. On this clonotype itself: The antigen is undetermined.

Sequenced sample: sorted CD4+, CD8+, or CD8+CD57+ T cells (not recorded which) from PBMCs. This clonotype originated in a human donor in good health.

The DNA for the CDR3 is TGTGCCACCAGCAGAGAAGGGTGGGTGAACACTGAAGCTTTCTTT. Translating gives CATSREGWVNTEAFF. V is TRBV15 and J is TRBJ1-1; unclear D gene. CDR1 is LNHNV, CDR2 YYDKDF, per germline (reference sequence). The CDR3 totals 15 residues. V shed 0 bases and J shed 0 bases, with 8 bases lying between them.